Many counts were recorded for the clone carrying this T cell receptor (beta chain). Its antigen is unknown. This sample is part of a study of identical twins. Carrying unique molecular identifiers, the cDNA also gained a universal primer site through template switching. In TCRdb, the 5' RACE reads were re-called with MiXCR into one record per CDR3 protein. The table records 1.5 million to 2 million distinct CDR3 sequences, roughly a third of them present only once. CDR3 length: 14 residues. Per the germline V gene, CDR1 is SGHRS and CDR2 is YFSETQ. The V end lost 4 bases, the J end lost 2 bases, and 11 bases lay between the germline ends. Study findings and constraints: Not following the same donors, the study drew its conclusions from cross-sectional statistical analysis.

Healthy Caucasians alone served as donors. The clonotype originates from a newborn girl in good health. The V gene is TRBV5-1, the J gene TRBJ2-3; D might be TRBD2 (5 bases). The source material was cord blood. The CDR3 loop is CASSEGFPTDTQYF. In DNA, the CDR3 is TGCGCCAGCAGCGAGGGATTCCCCACAGATACGCAGTATTTT.